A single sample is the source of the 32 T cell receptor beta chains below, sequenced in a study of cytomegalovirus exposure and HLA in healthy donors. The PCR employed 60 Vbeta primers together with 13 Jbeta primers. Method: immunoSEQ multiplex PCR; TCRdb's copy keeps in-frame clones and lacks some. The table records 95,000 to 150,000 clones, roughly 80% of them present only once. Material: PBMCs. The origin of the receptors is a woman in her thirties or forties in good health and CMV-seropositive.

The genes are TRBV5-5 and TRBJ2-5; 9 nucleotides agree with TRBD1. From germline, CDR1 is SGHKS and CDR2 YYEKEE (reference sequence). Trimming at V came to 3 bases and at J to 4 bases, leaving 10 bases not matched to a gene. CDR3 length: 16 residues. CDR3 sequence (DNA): TGTGCCAGCAGCTACCGGGACAGGGTCCTTGGAGAGACCCAGTACTTC. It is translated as CASSYRDRVLGETQYF.

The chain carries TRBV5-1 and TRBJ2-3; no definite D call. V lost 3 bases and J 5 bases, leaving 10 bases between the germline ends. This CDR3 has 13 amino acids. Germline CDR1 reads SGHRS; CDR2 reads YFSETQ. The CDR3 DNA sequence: TGCGCCAGCAGCTGGCAGACGGGAGATACGCAGTATTTT. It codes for CASSWQTGDTQYF.

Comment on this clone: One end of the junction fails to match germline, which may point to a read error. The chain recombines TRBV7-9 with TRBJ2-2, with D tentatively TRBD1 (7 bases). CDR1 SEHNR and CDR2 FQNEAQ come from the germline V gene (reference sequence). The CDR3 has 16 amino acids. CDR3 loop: CSSSQGGLTFTGELFF. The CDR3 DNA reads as TGTTCCAGCAGCCAGGGGGGCCTGACCTTCACCGGGGAGCTGTTTTTT.

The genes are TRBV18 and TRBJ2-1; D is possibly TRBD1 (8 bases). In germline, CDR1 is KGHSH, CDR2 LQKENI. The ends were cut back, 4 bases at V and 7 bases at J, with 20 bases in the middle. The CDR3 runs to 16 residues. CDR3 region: CASSLWVTGEGNEQFF. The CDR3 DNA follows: TGTGCCAGCTCACTATGGGTGACAGGGGAGGGAAATGAGCAGTTCTTC.

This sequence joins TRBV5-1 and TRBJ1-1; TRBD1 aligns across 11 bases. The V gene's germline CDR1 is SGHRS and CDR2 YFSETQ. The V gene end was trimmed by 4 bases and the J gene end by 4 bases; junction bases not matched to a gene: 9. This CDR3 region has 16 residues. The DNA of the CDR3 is TGCGCCAGCAGCATCGGGACAGGGGGTTCGGGCACTGAAGCTTTCTTT. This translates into CASSIGTGGSGTEAFF.

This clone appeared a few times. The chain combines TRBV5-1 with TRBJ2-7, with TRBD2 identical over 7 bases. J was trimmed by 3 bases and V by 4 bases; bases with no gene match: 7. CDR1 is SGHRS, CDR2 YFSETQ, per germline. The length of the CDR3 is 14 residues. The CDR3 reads CASSPTGGNYEQYF. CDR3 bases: TGCGCCAGCAGCCCTACCGGGGGGAACTACGAGCAGTACTTC. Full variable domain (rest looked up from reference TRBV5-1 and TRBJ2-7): KAGVTQTPRYLIKTRGQQVTLSCSPISGHRSVSWYQQTPGQGLQFLFEYFSETQRNKGNFPGRFSGRQFSNSRSEMNVSTLELGDSALYLCASSPTGGNYEQYFGPGTRLTVT.

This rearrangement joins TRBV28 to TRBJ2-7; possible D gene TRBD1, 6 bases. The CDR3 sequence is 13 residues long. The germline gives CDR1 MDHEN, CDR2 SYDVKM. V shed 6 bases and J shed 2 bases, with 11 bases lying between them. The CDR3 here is CASRGDTTYEQYF. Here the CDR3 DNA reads TGTGCCAGCAGGGGGGACACCACCTACGAGCAGTACTTC.

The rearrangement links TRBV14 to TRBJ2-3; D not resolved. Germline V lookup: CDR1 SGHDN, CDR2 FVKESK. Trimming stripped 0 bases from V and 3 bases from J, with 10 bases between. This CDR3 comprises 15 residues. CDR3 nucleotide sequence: TGTGCCAGCAGCCAAGAATCTTTCGGGACAGATACGCAGTATTTT. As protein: CASSQESFGTDTQYF.

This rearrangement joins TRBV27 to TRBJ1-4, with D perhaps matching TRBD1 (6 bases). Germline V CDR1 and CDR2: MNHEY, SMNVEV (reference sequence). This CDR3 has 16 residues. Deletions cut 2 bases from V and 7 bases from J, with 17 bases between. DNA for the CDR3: TGTGCCAGCAGTTTAGGGCCGGGGGGCGCATCTGAAAAACTGTTTTTT. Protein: CASSLGPGGASEKLFF.

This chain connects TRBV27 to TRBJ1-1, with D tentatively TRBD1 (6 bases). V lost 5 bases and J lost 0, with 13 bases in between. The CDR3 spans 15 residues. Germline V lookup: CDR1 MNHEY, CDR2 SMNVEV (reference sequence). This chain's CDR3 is CASSISGTMNTEAFF. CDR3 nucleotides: TGTGCCAGCAGTATTTCCGGGACAATGAACACTGAAGCTTTCTTT.

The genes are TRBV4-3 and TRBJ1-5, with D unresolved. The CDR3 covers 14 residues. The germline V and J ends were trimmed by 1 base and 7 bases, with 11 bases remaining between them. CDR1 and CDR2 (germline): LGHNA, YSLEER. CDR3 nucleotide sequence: TGCGCCAGCAGCCAAGGATGGGGAGGCCAGCCCCAGCATTTT. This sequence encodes CASSQGWGGQPQHF.

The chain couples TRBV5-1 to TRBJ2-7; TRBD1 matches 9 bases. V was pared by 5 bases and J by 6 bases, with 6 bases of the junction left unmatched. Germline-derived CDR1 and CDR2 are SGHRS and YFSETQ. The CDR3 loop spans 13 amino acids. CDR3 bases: TGCGCCAGCAGAACGGACAGGGGTGGCGAGCAGTACTTC. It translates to CASRTDRGGEQYF.

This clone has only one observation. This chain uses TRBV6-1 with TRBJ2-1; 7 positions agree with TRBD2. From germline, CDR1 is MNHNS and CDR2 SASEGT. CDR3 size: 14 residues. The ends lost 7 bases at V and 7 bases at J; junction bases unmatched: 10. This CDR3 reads CASIGLAVGNEQFF. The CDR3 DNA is TGTGCCAGCATTGGTCTAGCGGTGGGAAATGAGCAGTTCTTC.

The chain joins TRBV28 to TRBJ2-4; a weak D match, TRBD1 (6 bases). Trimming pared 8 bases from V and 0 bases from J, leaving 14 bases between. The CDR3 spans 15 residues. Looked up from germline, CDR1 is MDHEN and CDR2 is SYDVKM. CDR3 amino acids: CASVPTGLAKNIQYF. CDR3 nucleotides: TGTGCCAGCGTCCCGACAGGCTTAGCCAAAAACATTCAGTACTTC. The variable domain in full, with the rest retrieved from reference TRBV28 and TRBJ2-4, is DVKVTQSSRYLVKRTGEKVFLECVQDMDHENMFWYRQDPGLGLRLIYFSYDVKMKEKGDIPEGYSVSREKKERFSLILESASTNQTSMYLCASVPTGLAKNIQYFGAGTRLSVL.

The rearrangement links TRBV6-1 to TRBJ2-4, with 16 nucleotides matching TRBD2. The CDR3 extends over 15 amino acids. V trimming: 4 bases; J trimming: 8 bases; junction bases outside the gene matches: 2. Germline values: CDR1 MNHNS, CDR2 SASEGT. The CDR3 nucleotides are TGTGCCAGCAGTGTGGGACTAGCGGGAGGGGACATTCAGTACTTC. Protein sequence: CASSVGLAGGDIQYF.

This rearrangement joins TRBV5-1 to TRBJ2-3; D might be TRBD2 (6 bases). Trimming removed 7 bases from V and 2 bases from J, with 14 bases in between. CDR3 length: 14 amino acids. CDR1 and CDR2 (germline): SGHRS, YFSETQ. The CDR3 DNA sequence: TGCGCCAGCCGGGGGTCAGGATTCACAGATACGCAGTATTTT. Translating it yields CASRGSGFTDTQYF.

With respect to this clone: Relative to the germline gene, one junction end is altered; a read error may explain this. Here the CDR3 reads CATSRDRSGNAGELFF. The CDR3 region has the DNA TGTGCCACCAGCAGAGATAGGAGCGGGAACGCCGGGGAGCTGTTTTTT. The genes are TRBV15 and TRBJ2-2; 7 positions match TRBD2. The CDR3 is made up of 16 amino acids. Germline loops: CDR1 LNHNV, CDR2 YYDKDF (reference sequence).

The CDR3 protein is CASSNPGQGAEGYTF. The CDR3 nucleotides read TGTGCCAGCAGTAACCCGGGACAGGGGGCGGAGGGCTACACCTTC. This chain connects TRBV28 to TRBJ1-2; 12 bases fit TRBD1. J lost 8 bases, V lost 5 bases, and 9 bases had no gene match. The CDR3 extends over 15 amino acids. Germline loops: CDR1 MDHEN, CDR2 SYDVKM.

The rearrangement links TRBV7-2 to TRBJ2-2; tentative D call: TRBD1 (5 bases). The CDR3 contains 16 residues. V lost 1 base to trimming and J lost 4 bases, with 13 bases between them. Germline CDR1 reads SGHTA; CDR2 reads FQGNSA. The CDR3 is CASSLDQGPSTGELFF. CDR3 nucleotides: TGTGCCAGCAGCTTAGACCAGGGCCCCAGCACCGGGGAGCTGTTTTTT.

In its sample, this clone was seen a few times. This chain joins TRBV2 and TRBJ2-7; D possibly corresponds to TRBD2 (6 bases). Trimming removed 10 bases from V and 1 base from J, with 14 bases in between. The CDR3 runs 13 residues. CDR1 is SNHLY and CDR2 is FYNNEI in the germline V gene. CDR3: CATKVLASYEQYF. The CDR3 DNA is TGTGCCACCAAGGTCCTAGCGTCCTACGAGCAGTACTTC.

The CDR3 loop reads CASSLLTGLGNTEAFF. The CDR3 DNA sequence: TGTGCCAGCAGTTTATTAACAGGGTTGGGCAACACTGAAGCTTTCTTT. The chain uses TRBV28 and TRBJ1-1; D may be TRBD1 (6 bases). The germline CDR1 and CDR2 sequences are MDHEN and SYDVKM. The CDR3 is made up of 16 amino acids. V lost 1 base to trimming and J lost 2 bases, with 14 bases between them.

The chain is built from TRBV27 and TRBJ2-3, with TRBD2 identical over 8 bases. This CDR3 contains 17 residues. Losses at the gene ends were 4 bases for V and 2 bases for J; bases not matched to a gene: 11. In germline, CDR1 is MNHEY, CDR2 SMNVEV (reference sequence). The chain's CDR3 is CASSSPLKAGDTDTQYF. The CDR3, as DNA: TGTGCCAGCAGTTCACCCCTAAAAGCGGGAGACACAGATACGCAGTATTTT.

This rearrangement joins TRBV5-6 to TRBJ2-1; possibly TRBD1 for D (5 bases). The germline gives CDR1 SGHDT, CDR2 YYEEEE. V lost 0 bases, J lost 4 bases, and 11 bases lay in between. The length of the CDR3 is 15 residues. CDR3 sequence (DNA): TGTGCCAGCAGCTTGGCGACAGAGGCTTACAATGAGCAGTTCTTC. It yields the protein CASSLATEAYNEQFF.

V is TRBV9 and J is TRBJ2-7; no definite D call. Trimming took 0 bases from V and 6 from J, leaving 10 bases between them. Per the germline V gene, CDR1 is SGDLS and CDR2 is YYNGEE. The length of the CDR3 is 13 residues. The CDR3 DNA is TGTGCCAGCAGCGTAGCTACGTATTCCGAGCAGTACTTC. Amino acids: CASSVATYSEQYF.

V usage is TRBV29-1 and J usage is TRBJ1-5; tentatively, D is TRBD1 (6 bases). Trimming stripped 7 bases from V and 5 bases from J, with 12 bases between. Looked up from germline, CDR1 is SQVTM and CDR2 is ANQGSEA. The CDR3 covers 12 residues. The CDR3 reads CSAKEGDQPQHF. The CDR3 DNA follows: TGCAGCGCAAAAGAGGGGGATCAGCCCCAGCATTTT.

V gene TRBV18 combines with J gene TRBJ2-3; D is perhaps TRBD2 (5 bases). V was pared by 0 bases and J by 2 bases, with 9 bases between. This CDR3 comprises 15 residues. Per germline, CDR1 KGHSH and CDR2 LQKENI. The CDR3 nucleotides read TGTGCCAGCTCACCACCCTTGAGGGTCACAGATACGCAGTATTTT. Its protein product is CASSPPLRVTDTQYF.

This CDR3 reads CASSLSYSGTSYEQYF. The CDR3 region has the DNA TGTGCCAGCAGCTTATCTTACAGCGGGACCTCCTACGAGCAGTACTTC. The V gene is TRBV11-1, the J gene TRBJ2-7; 7 bases are shared with TRBD2. The CDR3 loop spans 16 amino acids. The V segment lost 2 bases and the J segment 0 bases; nucleotides outside the gene matches: 7. Germline V CDR1 and CDR2: SGHAT, FQDESV (reference sequence).

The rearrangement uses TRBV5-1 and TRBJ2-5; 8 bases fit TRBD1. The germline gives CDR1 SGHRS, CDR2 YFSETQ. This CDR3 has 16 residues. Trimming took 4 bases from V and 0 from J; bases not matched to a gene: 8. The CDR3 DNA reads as TGCGCCAGCAGCCGAGGGACAGGAGGGTACCAAGAGACCCAGTACTTC. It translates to CASSRGTGGYQETQYF.

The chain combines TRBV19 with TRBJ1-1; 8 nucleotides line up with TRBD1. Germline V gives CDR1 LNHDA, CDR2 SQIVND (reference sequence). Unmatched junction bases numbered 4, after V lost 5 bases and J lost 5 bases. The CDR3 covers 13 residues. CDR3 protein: CASSSGQVTEAFF. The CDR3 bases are TGTGCCAGTAGTTCGGGACAGGTGACTGAAGCTTTCTTT.

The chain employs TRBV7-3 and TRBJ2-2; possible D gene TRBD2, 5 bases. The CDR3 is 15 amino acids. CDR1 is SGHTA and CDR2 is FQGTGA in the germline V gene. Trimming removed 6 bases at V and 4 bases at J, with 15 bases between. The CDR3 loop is CASSSGPGLTGELFF. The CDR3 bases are TGTGCCAGCAGTTCCGGGCCCGGACTCACCGGGGAGCTGTTTTTT.

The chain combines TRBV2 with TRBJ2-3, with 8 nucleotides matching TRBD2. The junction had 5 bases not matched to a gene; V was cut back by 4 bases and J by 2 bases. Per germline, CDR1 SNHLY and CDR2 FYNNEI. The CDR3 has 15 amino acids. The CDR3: CASSAGTRITDTQYF. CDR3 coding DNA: TGTGCCAGCAGTGCCGGGACTAGGATCACAGATACGCAGTATTTT.

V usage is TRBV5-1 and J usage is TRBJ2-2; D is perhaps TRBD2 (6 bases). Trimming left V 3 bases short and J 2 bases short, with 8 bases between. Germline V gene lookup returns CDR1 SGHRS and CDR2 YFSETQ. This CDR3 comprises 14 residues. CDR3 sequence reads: CASSSSVNTGELFF. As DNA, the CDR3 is TGCGCCAGCAGCTCTAGCGTTAACACCGGGGAGCTGTTTTTT. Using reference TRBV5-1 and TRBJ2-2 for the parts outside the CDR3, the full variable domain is KAGVTQTPRYLIKTRGQQVTLSCSPISGHRSVSWYQQTPGQGLQFLFEYFSETQRNKGNFPGRFSGRQFSNSRSEMNVSTLELGDSALYLCASSSSVNTGELFFGEGSRLTVL.